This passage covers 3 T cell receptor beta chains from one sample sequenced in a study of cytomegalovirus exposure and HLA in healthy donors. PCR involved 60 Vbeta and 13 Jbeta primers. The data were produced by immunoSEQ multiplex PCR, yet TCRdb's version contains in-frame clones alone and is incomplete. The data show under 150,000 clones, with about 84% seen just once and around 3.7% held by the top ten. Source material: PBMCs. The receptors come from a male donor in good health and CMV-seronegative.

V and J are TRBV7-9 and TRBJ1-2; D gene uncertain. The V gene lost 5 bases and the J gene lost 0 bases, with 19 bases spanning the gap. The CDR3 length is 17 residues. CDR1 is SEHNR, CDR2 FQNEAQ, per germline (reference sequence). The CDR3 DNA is TGTGCCAGCAGCAAACAAAGTTCGACACCTCCTAACTATGGCTACACCTTC. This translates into CASSKQSSTPPNYGYTF.

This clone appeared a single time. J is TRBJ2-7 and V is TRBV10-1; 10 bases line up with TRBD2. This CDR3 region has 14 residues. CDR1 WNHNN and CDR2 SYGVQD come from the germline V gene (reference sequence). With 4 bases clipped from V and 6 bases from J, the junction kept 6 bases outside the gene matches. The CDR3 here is CASSGMTSGFEQYF. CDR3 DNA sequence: TGCGCCAGCAGTGGGATGACTAGCGGGTTCGAGCAGTACTTC.

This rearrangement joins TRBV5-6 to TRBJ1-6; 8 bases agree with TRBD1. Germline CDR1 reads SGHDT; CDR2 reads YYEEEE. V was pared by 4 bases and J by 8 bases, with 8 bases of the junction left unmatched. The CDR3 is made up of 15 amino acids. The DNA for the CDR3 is TGTGCCAGCAGCACGCAGGGGGCGCGACATTCACCCCTCCACTTT. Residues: CASSTQGARHSPLHF.